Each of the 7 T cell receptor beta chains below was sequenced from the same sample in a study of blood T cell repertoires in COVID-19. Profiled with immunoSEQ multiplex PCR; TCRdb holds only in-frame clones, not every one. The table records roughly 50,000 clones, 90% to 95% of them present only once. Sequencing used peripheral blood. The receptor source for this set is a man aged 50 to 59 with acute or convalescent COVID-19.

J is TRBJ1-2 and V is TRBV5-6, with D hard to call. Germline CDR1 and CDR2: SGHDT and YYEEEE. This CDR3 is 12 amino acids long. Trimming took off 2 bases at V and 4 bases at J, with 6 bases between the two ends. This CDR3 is CASSFTGYGYTF. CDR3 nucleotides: TGTGCCAGCAGCTTCACCGGCTATGGCTACACCTTC.

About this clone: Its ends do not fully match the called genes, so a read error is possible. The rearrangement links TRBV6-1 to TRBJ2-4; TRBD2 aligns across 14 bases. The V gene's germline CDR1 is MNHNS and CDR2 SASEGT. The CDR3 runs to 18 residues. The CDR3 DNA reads TGTGCCAGCAGCGAAGGACTAGCGGGAGGACTAGCCAAAAACATTCAGTACTTC. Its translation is CASSEGLAGGLAKNIQYF.

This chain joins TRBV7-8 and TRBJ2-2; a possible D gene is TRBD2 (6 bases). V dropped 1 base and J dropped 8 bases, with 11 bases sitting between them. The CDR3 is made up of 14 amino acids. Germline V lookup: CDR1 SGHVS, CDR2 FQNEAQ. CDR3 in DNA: TGTGCCAGCAGCTTAGGGGGTAGCGGAGGGGAGCTGTTTTTT. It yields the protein CASSLGGSGGELFF.

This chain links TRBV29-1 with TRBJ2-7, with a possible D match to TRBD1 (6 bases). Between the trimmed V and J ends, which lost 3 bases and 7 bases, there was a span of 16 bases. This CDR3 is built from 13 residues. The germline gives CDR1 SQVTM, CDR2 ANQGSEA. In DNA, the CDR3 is TGCAGCGTTGATGGGACACCATCTGGAGAGCAGTACTTC. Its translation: CSVDGTPSGEQYF.

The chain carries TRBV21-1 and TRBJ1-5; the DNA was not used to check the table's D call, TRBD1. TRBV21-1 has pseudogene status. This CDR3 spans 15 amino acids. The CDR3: CASSKVGALNQPQHF. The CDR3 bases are TGTGCCAGCAGCAAAGTAGGGGCCCTAAATCAGCCCCAGCATTTT.

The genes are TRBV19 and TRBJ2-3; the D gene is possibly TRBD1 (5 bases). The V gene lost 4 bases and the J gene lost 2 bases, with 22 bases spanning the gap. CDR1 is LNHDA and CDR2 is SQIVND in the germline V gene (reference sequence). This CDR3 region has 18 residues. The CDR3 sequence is CASSTLGRTKPPTDTQYF. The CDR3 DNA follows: TGTGCCAGTAGTACACTCGGACGGACAAAACCTCCCACAGATACGCAGTATTTT.

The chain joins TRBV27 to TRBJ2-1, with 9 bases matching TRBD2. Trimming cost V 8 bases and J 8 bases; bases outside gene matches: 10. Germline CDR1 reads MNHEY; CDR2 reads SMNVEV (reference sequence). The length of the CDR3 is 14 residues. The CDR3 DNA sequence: TGTGCCAGCGGGGGGAGCGGGAGGATCGATGAGCAGTTCTTC. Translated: CASGGSGRIDEQFF.